These 21 T cell receptor beta chains originate from one sample sequenced in a study of T cell changes during pregnancy in multiple sclerosis (dated by TCRdb to between 2018 and 2020). Libraries were constructed by the immunoSEQ multiplex PCR assay. As stored in TCRdb, this immuneACCESS dataset retains in-frame rearrangements with V and J assigned. A fraction of the clones does not appear; measured against another copy, unresolved V genes explain less than half of the discrepancy, and the remainder lacks a known reason. The sample table shows about 60,000 clones, and approximately 92% are seen once. The ten largest clones take up 0.75% to 0.95% of the sample. The sequenced sample was peripheral blood, obtained in the first trimester of pregnancy. The receptors come from a female donor with multiple sclerosis, enrolled in a pregnancy study.

The CDR3 coding sequence is TGTGCCAGCAGCCGGACAGGAAGTCAGCCCCAGCATTTT. Translation: CASSRTGSQPQHF. The chain combines TRBV7-2 with TRBJ1-5; TRBD1 matches 7 bases. Losses at the gene ends were 5 bases for V and 6 bases for J; bases not matched to a gene: 4. This CDR3 region has 13 residues. In germline, CDR1 is SGHTA, CDR2 FQGNSA.

This clone was observed a few times. This chain connects TRBV29-1 to TRBJ1-5; 9 nucleotides align to TRBD1. The CDR3 extends over 13 amino acids. Germline V gene data show CDR1 as SQVTM and CDR2 as ANQGSEA. V trimming: 4 bases; J trimming: 7 bases; junction bases outside the gene matches: 5. This CDR3 reads CSVAGTGKQPQHF. The CDR3 DNA is TGCAGCGTTGCAGGGACAGGGAAACAGCCCCAGCATTTT. Looking up the rest from reference TRBV29-1 and TRBJ1-5 gives the full variable domain: SAVISQKPSRDICQRGTSLTIQCQVDSQVTMMFWYRQQPGQSLTLIATANQGSEATYESGFVIDKFPISRPNLTFSTLTVSNMSPEDSSIYLCSVAGTGKQPQHFGDGTRLSIL.

This chain uses TRBV4-3 with TRBJ1-4; D may be TRBD1 (5 bases). From germline, CDR1 is LGHNA and CDR2 YSLEER. V lost 1 base and J 5 bases, leaving 14 bases between the germline ends. The CDR3 extends over 16 amino acids. CDR3 nucleotide sequence: TGCGCCAGCAGCCAAGGTGCAGGGAGCGGGAATGAAAAACTGTTTTTT. Residues: CASSQGAGSGNEKLFF.

The rearrangement uses TRBV4-2 and TRBJ2-1; 12 bases map to TRBD2. CDR3 size: 18 residues. In germline, CDR1 is LGHNA, CDR2 YNFKEQ. V was clipped by 5 bases and J by 5 bases; unmatched bases: 13. CDR3 nucleotide sequence: TGTGCCAGCAGCTGGGTTTCGGCTAGCGGGGGGGCGAACAATGAGCAGTTCTTC. Amino acid sequence: CASSWVSASGGANNEQFF.

This chain links TRBV27 with TRBJ1-1, with TRBD1 matching over 7 bases. The CDR3 sequence is 14 residues long. The V segment lost 5 bases and the J segment 1 base; nucleotides outside the gene matches: 4. Per the germline V gene, CDR1 is MNHEY and CDR2 is SMNVEV (reference sequence). The CDR3 here is CASSGAGGNTEAFF. The CDR3 region has the DNA TGTGCCAGCAGTGGGGCAGGGGGGAACACTGAAGCTTTCTTT.

V gene TRBV5-6 combines with J gene TRBJ2-4; D is possibly TRBD1 (5 bases). CDR3 size: 15 residues. From germline, CDR1 is SGHDT and CDR2 YYEEEE. Trimming stripped 4 bases from V and 0 bases from J, with 11 bases between. The CDR3 nucleotides are TGTGCCAGCAGCCTCCTCAGGGAAGCCAAAAACATTCAGTACTTC. This codes for CASSLLREAKNIQYF.

Worth noting for this clone: At one end, the junction sequence differs from germline, possibly due to a read error. The chain carries TRBV12-5 and TRBJ2-1; D is possibly TRBD1 (5 bases). CDR1 is LGHNT and CDR2 is FRNRAP in the germline V gene. This CDR3 spans 14 amino acids. CDR3 bases: TGTGCTAGTGGTTTGGTCCCACTGGACAATGGGCAGTTCTTC. It translates to CASGLVPLDNGQFF.

This clone was recorded once. The chain uses TRBV6-6 and TRBJ1-2; 10 bases align to TRBD1. The CDR3 covers 16 residues. The V gene's germline CDR1 is MNHNY and CDR2 SVGAGI (reference sequence). Unmatched junction bases numbered 9, after V lost 5 bases and J lost 3 bases. Here the CDR3 reads CASSRDRGLRDYGYTF. The DNA of the CDR3 is TGTGCCAGCAGTCGGGACAGGGGTTTGAGGGACTATGGCTACACCTTC.

This rearrangement joins TRBV5-1 to TRBJ2-3; the match to TRBD2 covers 12 bases. This CDR3 has 17 amino acids. The germline gives CDR1 SGHRS, CDR2 YFSETQ. V shed 1 base and J 2 bases; nucleotides not matched to a gene: 5. This chain's CDR3 is CASSLSGLAGLTDTQYF. The CDR3 DNA reads TGCGCCAGCAGCTTGTCTGGACTAGCGGGGCTCACAGATACGCAGTATTTT.

CDR3 sequence reads: CAIGNDRDKNTGELFF. The DNA for the CDR3 is TGTGCCATCGGTAACGACAGGGACAAAAACACCGGGGAGCTGTTTTTT. The chain is built from TRBV10-3 and TRBJ2-2, with TRBD1 matching over 7 bases. CDR1 ENHRY and CDR2 SYGVKD come from the germline V gene. The CDR3 is 16 amino acids. The V segment lost 8 bases and the J segment 2 bases; nucleotides outside the gene matches: 11.

The chain employs TRBV5-1 and TRBJ1-1, with 9 nucleotides matching TRBD1. CDR3 length equals 15 residues. V shed 4 bases, J shed 1 base, and the junction held 5 bases outside the gene matches. Per germline, CDR1 SGHRS and CDR2 YFSETQ. DNA for the CDR3: TGCGCCAGCAGCCCACAGGGGGCTAGGAACACTGAAGCTTTCTTT. The encoded protein is CASSPQGARNTEAFF.

CDR3 sequence reads: CASSWSNYGYTF. The CDR3 DNA sequence: TGTGCCAGCAGTTGGAGTAACTATGGCTACACCTTC. The chain is built from TRBV9 and TRBJ1-2, with no clear D. Trimming left V 5 bases short and J 1 base short, with 6 bases between. CDR3 length equals 12 residues. Germline V gives CDR1 SGDLS, CDR2 YYNGEE. Looking up the rest from reference TRBV9 and TRBJ1-2 gives the full variable domain: DSGVTQTPKHLITATGQRVTLRCSPRSGDLSVYWYQQSLDQGLQFLIQYYNGEERAKGNILERFSAQQFPDLHSELNLSSLELGDSALYFCASSWSNYGYTFGSGTRLTVV.

The rearrangement joins TRBV7-2 to TRBJ2-7; 7 bases line up with TRBD1. The CDR3 contains 13 residues. With 5 bases clipped from V and 5 bases from J, the junction kept 6 bases outside the gene matches. The germline CDR1 and CDR2 sequences are SGHTA and FQGNSA. CDR3 loop: CASSRDRRDEQYF. The CDR3 DNA reads TGTGCCAGCAGCCGGGACAGAAGGGACGAGCAGTACTTC.

The J gene is TRBJ2-5, the V gene TRBV7-3; no clear D. The CDR3 length is 13 residues. Trimming removed 2 bases from V and 5 bases from J, with 9 bases in between. Germline loops: CDR1 SGHTA, CDR2 FQGTGA. Here the CDR3 DNA reads TGTGCCAGCAGCTTAGGCCTGCTGGAGACCCAGTACTTC. This gives the protein CASSLGLLETQYF.

This chain links TRBV10-3 with TRBJ1-5; no firm D call. The CDR3 contains 12 residues. Germline CDR1 is ENHRY and CDR2 is SYGVKD. V dropped 10 bases and J dropped 3 bases, with 10 bases sitting between them. CDR3 coding DNA: TGTGCCACCCACGGTTTCAATCAGCCCCAGCATTTT. Translating gives CATHGFNQPQHF.

The genes are TRBV7-8 and TRBJ2-7; D unclear. The germline gives CDR1 SGHVS, CDR2 FQNEAQ. This CDR3 has 14 amino acids. With 1 base removed from V and 3 bases from J, the gap between germline ends came to 10 bases. CDR3 DNA: TGTGCCAGCAGCTTAGAAGCTAGAAACTACGAGCAGTACTTC. Its protein product is CASSLEARNYEQYF. The full variable domain, with the rest looked up from reference TRBV7-8 and TRBJ2-7, is GAGVSQSPRYKVAKRGQDVALRCDPISGHVSLFWYQQALGQGPEFLTYFQNEAQLDKSGLPSDRFFAERPEGSVSTLKIQRTQQEDSAVYLCASSLEARNYEQYFGPGTRLTVT.

The gene calls are TRBV19 and TRBJ2-4; a possible D gene is TRBD2 (6 bases). Trimming pared 5 bases from V and 0 bases from J, leaving 14 bases between. The CDR3 extends over 16 amino acids. CDR1 and CDR2 from the germline V gene are LNHDA and SQIVND (reference sequence). CDR3 residues: CASSPREILAKNIQYF. For the CDR3, the DNA is TGTGCCAGTAGTCCCCGGGAGATTTTAGCCAAAAACATTCAGTACTTC.

V usage is TRBV5-1 and J usage is TRBJ2-3, with 12 bases that match TRBD2. CDR3 length equals 16 residues. The germline gives CDR1 SGHRS, CDR2 YFSETQ. The J segment lost 6 bases and the V segment lost 3 bases, leaving 8 bases of the junction unmatched. The CDR3 nucleotides are TGCGCCAGCAGCTCCCTACTAGCGGGGGGACGCGATACGCAGTATTTT. Residues: CASSSLLAGGRDTQYF.

The rearrangement joins TRBV5-4 to TRBJ1-2; 8 nucleotides agree with TRBD1. After removal of 0 bases from V and 3 bases from J, the junction contained 4 bases not matched to a gene. The V gene's germline CDR1 is SGHNT and CDR2 YYREEE (reference sequence). The CDR3 totals 15 residues. In nucleotides, the CDR3 is TGTGCCAGCAGCTTGGCCCCGACAGGGGACTATGGCTACACCTTC. It translates to CASSLAPTGDYGYTF. Full variable domain (missing parts from reference TRBV5-4 and TRBJ1-2): ETGVTQSPTHLIKTRGQQVTLRCSSQSGHNTVSWYQQALGQGPQFIFQYYREEENGRGNFPPRFSGLQFPNYSSELNVNALELDDSALYLCASSLAPTGDYGYTFGSGTRLTVV.

The rearrangement uses TRBV7-2 and TRBJ2-5, with TRBD2 matching 15 bases. The V and J ends lost 4 bases and 5 bases, in that order; junction bases with no gene match: 5. The CDR3 covers 16 residues. Germline V gene lookup returns CDR1 SGHTA and CDR2 FQGNSA. The CDR3 DNA reads as TGTGCCAGCAGCTATGGACTAGCGGGGGGGCGGGAGACCCAGTACTTC. Residues: CASSYGLAGGRETQYF. Together with reference TRBV7-2 and TRBJ2-5, the CDR3 gives the full variable domain: GAGVSQSPSNKVTEKGKDVELRCDPISGHTALYWYRQSLGQGLEFLIYFQGNSAPDKSGLPSDRFSAERTGGSVSTLTIQRTQQEDSAVYLCASSYGLAGGRETQYFGPGTRLLVL.

V is TRBV6-4 and J is TRBJ2-5; 7 nucleotides line up with TRBD2. Trimming at V came to 0 bases and at J to 3 bases, leaving 4 bases not matched to a gene. Germline V gene lookup returns CDR1 MRHNA and CDR2 SNTAGT. This CDR3 region has 15 residues. CDR3 protein: CASSDSGGSKETQYF. CDR3 bases: TGTGCCAGCAGTGACTCGGGGGGGAGTAAAGAGACCCAGTACTTC.